The 14 T cell receptor beta chains below were found in one sample sequenced in a study of cytomegalovirus exposure and HLA in healthy donors. Use of 60 Vbeta and 13 Jbeta primers characterized the PCR. Libraries were prepared by immunoSEQ multiplex PCR; TCRdb keeps only in-frame clonotypes and omits some of them. The sample holds about 130,000 clones; around 83% are singletons and the top ten take under 3%. Sequenced material: PBMCs. These receptor sequences come from a young woman in good health and CMV-seropositive.

The V and J genes are TRBV10-3 and TRBJ2-7; 11 bases agree with TRBD2. V gave up 6 bases and J gave up 2 bases; unmatched junction bases: 3. The CDR3 totals 14 residues. The germline V gene encodes CDR1 ENHRY and CDR2 SYGVKD. The CDR3: CAISPGLAAYEQYF. The CDR3 coding sequence is TGTGCCATCAGCCCGGGACTAGCGGCCTACGAGCAGTACTTC.

This CDR3 is CASSPLGQGAPHEQYF. CDR3 bases: TGTGCCAGCAGTCCCCTCGGACAGGGGGCACCCCACGAGCAGTACTTC. V is TRBV27 and J is TRBJ2-7, with 11 positions matching TRBD1. CDR1 and CDR2 from the germline V gene are MNHEY and SMNVEV (reference sequence). The CDR3 is 16 residues long. The V gene end was trimmed by 5 bases and the J gene end by 5 bases; junction bases not matched to a gene: 11.

The chain combines TRBV10-1 with TRBJ2-7, with 9 bases fitting TRBD1. CDR1 and CDR2 (germline): WNHNN, SYGVQD (reference sequence). This CDR3 is 16 amino acids long. V lost 3 bases, J lost 7 bases, and 13 bases stayed unmatched. CDR3 nucleotides: TGCGCCAGCAGTGACCGGTGGGGGACAGGGTACTGGGAGCAGTACTTC. It is translated as CASSDRWGTGYWEQYF.

The chain is built from TRBV19 and TRBJ2-5; the D gene is possibly TRBD1 (6 bases). This CDR3 region has 13 residues. Trimming shortened V by 5 bases and J by 3 bases, and 10 bases separated the two germline ends. CDR1 and CDR2 from the germline V gene are LNHDA and SQIVND (reference sequence). This CDR3 reads CASSGQSKETQYF. The CDR3 bases are TGTGCCAGTAGTGGACAGTCAAAAGAGACCCAGTACTTC.

Here the CDR3 reads CASSPGLAGGPNTGELFF. The CDR3 nucleotides read TGTGCCAGTAGTCCGGGACTAGCGGGGGGGCCGAACACCGGGGAGCTGTTTTTT. The rearrangement uses TRBV19 and TRBJ2-2; TRBD2 matches at 16 bases. This CDR3 comprises 18 residues. Germline CDR1 reads LNHDA; CDR2 reads SQIVND (reference sequence). V lost 5 bases to trimming and J lost 0 bases; unmatched junction nucleotides: 3.

This chain joins TRBV10-2 and TRBJ1-2; 8 positions match TRBD1. Germline assignment: CDR1 WSHSY and CDR2 SAAADI. The CDR3 covers 14 residues. V shed 5 bases and J 6 bases; nucleotides not matched to a gene: 8. Written as DNA, the CDR3 is TGCGCCAGCAGTTGGACAGGGAAGGTAGATGGCTACACCTTC. Protein product: CASSWTGKVDGYTF.

The gene calls are TRBV4-1 and TRBJ2-7; 8 nucleotides match TRBD1. This CDR3 comprises 13 residues. Germline CDR1 is MGHRA and CDR2 is YSYEKL. V was clipped by 3 bases and J by 6 bases; unmatched bases: 4. The CDR3 coding sequence is TGCGCCAGCAGCCAGATCACAGGGGGCGAGCAGTACTTC. Residues: CASSQITGGEQYF.

The chain recombines TRBV19 with TRBJ1-5; 8 bases match TRBD1. J gave up 4 bases and V 3 bases, and 5 bases lay outside the gene matches. In germline, CDR1 is LNHDA, CDR2 SQIVND (reference sequence). CDR3 size: 15 residues. CDR3 sequence (DNA): TGTGCCAGTAGTATCTGGGACAGGATAAATCAGCCCCAGCATTTT. It translates to CASSIWDRINQPQHF.

The rearrangement joins TRBV30 to TRBJ2-5; no clear D gene. The CDR3 spans 13 residues. V was trimmed by 0 bases and J by 0 bases, leaving 5 bases between them. Germline-derived CDR1 and CDR2 are GTSNPN and SVGIG (reference sequence). The CDR3 loop reads CAWSVLNQETQYF. CDR3 coding DNA: TGTGCCTGGAGTGTACTAAACCAAGAGACCCAGTACTTC.

In its sample, this clone was seen a few times. The chain employs TRBV23-1 and TRBJ1-2, with a possible D match to TRBD1 (5 bases). TRBV23-1 is recorded as an ORF, its role being uncertain. The CDR3 covers 14 residues. The V end lost 2 bases, the J end lost 4 bases, and 11 bases lay between the germline ends. CDR3 sequence (DNA): TGCGCCAGCAGTCAAGGGGCATTTGGCTATGGCTACACCTTC. Its protein is CASSQGAFGYGYTF.

The chain employs TRBV25-1 and TRBJ1-1, with D hard to call. Looked up from germline, CDR1 is MGHDK and CDR2 is SYGVNS. V lost 7 bases to trimming and J lost 6 bases, with 9 bases between them. This CDR3 region has 11 residues. DNA for the CDR3: TGTGCCAGCACCCATAGTGCTGAAGCTTTCTTT. Translated: CASTHSAEAFF.

The rearrangement links TRBV29-1 to TRBJ1-5, with D perhaps matching TRBD1 (6 bases). Trimming took off 5 bases at V and 0 bases at J, with 8 bases between the two ends. CDR1 is SQVTM, CDR2 ANQGSEA, per germline. There are 13 residues in the CDR3. The CDR3, as DNA: TGCAGCGTTTCCAGGGGTAGCAATCAGCCCCAGCATTTT. Its protein is CSVSRGSNQPQHF.

The J gene is TRBJ2-3, the V gene TRBV7-3, with TRBD2 as a possible D gene (5 bases). Germline CDR1 reads SGHTA; CDR2 reads FQGTGA. The length of the CDR3 is 14 residues. V dropped 2 bases and J dropped 5 bases, with 11 bases sitting between them. Here the CDR3 DNA reads TGTGCCAGCAGCTTACGGGAAATTGGAGATACGCAGTATTTT. Translation: CASSLREIGDTQYF.

The V gene is TRBV19, the J gene TRBJ2-7, with D unclear. With 8 bases removed from V and 4 bases from J, the gap between germline ends came to 9 bases. The CDR3 sequence is 11 residues long. Per the germline V gene, CDR1 is LNHDA and CDR2 is SQIVND (reference sequence). The CDR3 region has the DNA TGTGCCAGTGCGGATTCTTACGAGCAGTACTTC. Translating it yields CASADSYEQYF.